The rows below give T cell receptor beta chains drawn from one sample of a study of cytomegalovirus exposure and HLA in healthy donors. Measured with immunoSEQ multiplex PCR; TCRdb has only the in-frame clones, and not every one. The sample yields about 95,000 clones, nearly 70% seen once. Material: PBMCs. All receptors come from a woman aged 45 to 65 in good health and CMV-seropositive. Both conserved end residues are part of each CDR3. The D gene is left open where the match is weak. Only part of the rows carry a size: once, few, many, or a class if the clone is expanded.

J gene,clone size,D gene,CDR3 length,V gene,CDR3 protein,CDR3 DNA
TRBJ1-4,NA,NA,15,TRBV28,CASSPLGPAREKLFF,TGTGCCAGCAGCCCCCTGGGCCCAGCCAGGGAAAAACTGTTTTTT
TRBJ1-5,medium-sized,NA,13,TRBV5-6,CASSLTSSTPQHF,TGTGCCAGCAGCTTAACGAGCTCTACTCCCCAGCATTTT
TRBJ2-7,NA,NA,14,TRBV30,CAWSRGTASYEQYF,TGTGCCTGGAGTAGAGGGACTGCCTCCTACGAGCAGTACTTC
TRBJ1-2,NA,NA,13,TRBV28,CASNLNRHYGYTF,TGTGCCAGCAACCTAAACAGACACTATGGCTACACCTTC
TRBJ1-5,NA,NA,16,TRBV27,CASSFSTDSRNQPQHF,TGTGCCAGCAGTTTCTCTACCGACAGTAGAAATCAGCCCCAGCATTTT
TRBJ1-4,NA,NA,14,TRBV19,CASSEQRRNEKLFF,TGTGCCAGTAGCGAACAGAGGAGGAATGAAAAACTGTTTTTT
TRBJ1-5,NA,NA,14,TRBV19,CASSDAGSDQPQHF,TGTGCCAGTAGTGACGCCGGAAGCGATCAGCCCCAGCATTTT
TRBJ2-1,NA,TRBD1,16,TRBV6-6,CASSYQGAASYNEQFF,TGTGCCAGCAGTTACCAGGGGGCTGCTTCCTACAATGAGCAGTTCTTC
TRBJ2-3,NA,TRBD1,14,TRBV6-6,CASTGTGGEGTQYF,TGTGCCAGCACCGGGACAGGGGGCGAAGGTACGCAGTATTTT
TRBJ2-3,few,TRBD2,17,TRBV28,CASSFGTSGSLTDTQYF,TGTGCCAGCAGTTTCGGGACTAGCGGGAGCCTCACAGATACGCAGTATTTT
TRBJ1-2,NA,NA,15,TRBV5-1,CASSLADRTTHGYTF,TGCGCCAGCAGCTTGGCAGACAGGACAACGCATGGCTACACCTTC
TRBJ2-7,NA,NA,11,TRBV29-1,CSVGFVGEQYF,TGCAGCGTTGGTTTTGTCGGCGAGCAGTACTTC
TRBJ2-7,NA,TRBD1,15,TRBV5-6,CASSLAGTGVHEQYF,TGTGCCAGCAGCTTGGCCGGGACAGGGGTTCACGAGCAGTACTTC
TRBJ1-1,once,TRBD1,15,TRBV7-6,CASSLAPGQHTEAFF,TGTGCCAGCAGCTTAGCTCCGGGACAGCACACTGAAGCTTTCTTT
TRBJ1-6,NA,NA,14,TRBV30,CAWSVRQMNSPLHF,TGTGCCTGGAGTGTACGACAGATGAATTCACCCCTCCACTTT
TRBJ2-2,NA,NA,16,TRBV7-3,CASSPRPGTITGELFF,TGTGCCAGCAGCCCCCGTCCCGGGACAATCACCGGGGAGCTGTTTTTT
TRBJ2-7,NA,NA,12,TRBV6-5,CASSSGMRIYSF,TGTGCCAGCAGTTCCGGGATGCGGATATACTCATTC
TRBJ2-1,NA,TRBD2,13,TRBV28,CASGTSSYNEQFF,TGTGCCAGCGGGACTAGCTCCTACAATGAGCAGTTCTTC
TRBJ2-7,NA,NA,14,TRBV7-9,CASRSADGSYEQYF,TGTGCCAGCAGGTCCGCCGACGGGTCCTACGAGCAGTACTTC
TRBJ2-7,NA,NA,16,TRBV5-4,CASSLGAFMGAHEQYF,TGTGCCAGCAGCTTGGGGGCCTTCATGGGTGCCCACGAGCAGTACTTC
TRBJ2-3,once,NA,14,TRBV27,CASSWGTGWDTQYF,TGTGCCAGCAGTTGGGGCACAGGTTGGGATACGCAGTATTTT
TRBJ2-7,NA,NA,13,TRBV11-2,CASAPGAGYEQYF,TGTGCCAGCGCCCCGGGAGCCGGGTACGAGCAGTACTTC
TRBJ1-1,NA,TRBD1,16,TRBV7-9,CASSLVGRGQDTEAFF,TGTGCCAGCAGCTTAGTGGGCAGGGGGCAGGACACTGAAGCTTTCTTT
TRBJ2-1,NA,NA,13,TRBV4-1,CASSQISGNEQFF,TGCGCCAGCAGTCAAATTAGCGGCAATGAGCAGTTCTTC
TRBJ2-1,NA,TRBD2,14,TRBV7-3,CASSLAGVDNEQFF,TGTGCCAGCAGCTTAGCGGGAGTAGACAATGAGCAGTTCTTC
TRBJ1-5,NA,NA,14,TRBV19,CASSVAVGGQPQHF,TGTGCCAGTAGTGTCGCGGTCGGGGGTCAGCCCCAGCATTTT
TRBJ1-6,NA,NA,15,TRBV7-2,CASSLVGVNNSPLHF,TGTGCCAGCAGCTTAGTCGGGGTTAATAATTCACCCCTCCACTTT
TRBJ1-1,medium-sized,TRBD1,15,TRBV6-1,CASSEDRGGLTEAFF,TGTGCCAGCAGTGAGGACAGGGGAGGATTGACTGAAGCTTTCTTT
TRBJ1-4,once,TRBD1,13,TRBV5-1,CASSRGQTEKLFF,TGCGCCAGCAGCAGGGGACAGACTGAAAAACTGTTTTTT
TRBJ2-5,NA,TRBD1,16,TRBV6-5,CASSYSQGASLETQYF,TGTGCCAGCAGTTACTCCCAGGGGGCATCCCTTGAGACCCAGTACTTC
TRBJ1-4,NA,NA,15,TRBV7-9,CASSLGLMGGEKLFF,TGTGCCAGCAGCTTGGGACTGATGGGGGGTGAAAAACTGTTTTTT
TRBJ2-3,NA,TRBD2,14,TRBV7-2,CASSGTSGRGTQYF,TGTGCCAGCAGCGGGACTAGCGGGAGGGGTACGCAGTATTTT
TRBJ2-3,NA,TRBD2,17,TRBV5-1,CASSGGLAGGSTDTQYF,TGCGCCAGCAGCGGGGGACTAGCGGGAGGGTCCACAGATACGCAGTATTTT
TRBJ2-2,once,TRBD2,15,TRBV5-4,CASRPGLVSTGELFF,TGTGCCAGCAGACCGGGACTAGTGTCGACCGGGGAGCTGTTTTTT
TRBJ1-6,NA,NA,17,TRBV18,CASSPYPGSSYNSPLHF,TGTGCCAGCTCACCATATCCGGGGAGCTCCTATAATTCACCCCTCCACTTT
TRBJ2-2,NA,TRBD1,14,TRBV5-1,CASSLETGPGELFF,TGCGCCAGCAGCTTGGAGACAGGGCCCGGGGAGCTGTTTTTT
TRBJ1-2,few,NA,13,TRBV6-5,CASSFERDYGYTF,TGTGCCAGCAGTTTCGAGAGGGACTATGGCTACACCTTC
TRBJ2-7,NA,TRBD1,15,TRBV10-3,CAISATDRVSYEQYF,TGTGCCATCAGTGCAACGGACAGGGTCTCCTACGAGCAGTACTTC
TRBJ2-1,NA,TRBD2,16,TRBV4-3,CASSQDWLAGGDEQFF,TGCGCCAGCAGCCAAGATTGGCTAGCGGGAGGTGATGAGCAGTTCTTC
TRBJ2-7,NA,TRBD2,14,TRBV7-2,CASSLNGLANEQYF,TGTGCCAGCAGCCTCAACGGACTAGCGAACGAGCAGTACTTC
TRBJ2-1,NA,NA,14,TRBV29-1,CSVENLTGDNEQFF,TGCAGCGTCGAAAACCTGACAGGAGACAATGAGCAGTTCTTC
TRBJ2-7,NA,NA,14,TRBV5-4,CASSARASAHEQYF,TGTGCCAGCAGCGCCCGAGCTAGCGCCCACGAGCAGTACTTC
TRBJ2-1,NA,NA,16,TRBV10-3,CAISDPAWRTFNEQFF,TGTGCCATCAGTGACCCAGCGTGGCGAACCTTCAATGAGCAGTTCTTC
TRBJ2-3,NA,NA,15,TRBV5-1,CASSPEGLSTDTQYF,TGCGCCAGCAGCCCAGAGGGCTTGAGCACAGATACGCAGTATTTT
TRBJ1-2,NA,NA,13,TRBV7-2,CASSFDGNYGYTF,TGTGCCAGCAGCTTTGACGGGAACTATGGCTACACCTTC
TRBJ2-7,NA,NA,15,TRBV7-2,CASSSTRSGSYEQYF,TGTGCCAGCAGCTCGACGCGAAGCGGGTCCTACGAGCAGTACTTC
TRBJ2-2,NA,TRBD1,13,TRBV30,CAWRGTGAGELFF,TGTGCCTGGAGGGGGACAGGGGCCGGGGAGCTGTTTTTT
TRBJ2-7,few,NA,14,TRBV4-2,CASSQDLGPYEQYF,TGTGCCAGCAGCCAAGATCTTGGGCCCTACGAGCAGTACTTC
TRBJ1-1,NA,NA,12,TRBV14,CASRGQTHKAFF,TGTGCCAGCAGGGGACAAACGCATAAAGCTTTCTTT
TRBJ2-7,NA,NA,16,TRBV21-1,CASSHNRFPKRYEQYF,TGTGCCAGCAGCCATAACCGGTTCCCCAAACGCTACGAGCAGTACTTC
TRBJ2-1,NA,NA,15,TRBV6-5,CASSYSWGRTGEQFF,TGTGCCAGCAGTTACTCATGGGGGCGTACCGGTGAGCAGTTCTTC
TRBJ1-5,few,NA,15,TRBV5-1,CASSLSGTRDQPQHF,TGCGCCAGCAGCCTCTCCGGGACAAGGGATCAGCCCCAGCATTTT
TRBJ2-1,NA,TRBD2,16,TRBV7-6,CASSTITGGRGNEQFF,TGTGCCAGCAGCACGATAACGGGAGGGCGGGGGAATGAGCAGTTCTTC
TRBJ1-5,NA,NA,13,TRBV7-2,CASSPGVDQPQHF,TGTGCCAGCAGCCCTGGAGTGGATCAGCCCCAGCATTTT
TRBJ1-3,once,NA,15,TRBV6-1,CASSQISGSGNTIYF,TGTGCCAGCAGCCAAATTTCGGGGTCTGGAAACACCATATATTTT
TRBJ1-1,NA,TRBD1,18,TRBV19,CASSILSPHQQGAGEAFF,TGTGCCAGTAGTATCCTTTCGCCCCACCAACAGGGGGCGGGTGAAGCTTTCTTT
TRBJ2-1,NA,TRBD2,15,TRBV6-5,CASRTTSGLNNEQFF,TGTGCCAGCAGGACGACTAGCGGGTTAAACAATGAGCAGTTCTTC
TRBJ2-7,many,NA,12,TRBV14,CASSQDRDEQYF,TGTGCCAGCAGCCAAGACAGGGACGAGCAGTACTTC
TRBJ2-1,NA,TRBD2,16,TRBV15,CATSRDLAGVYNEQFF,TGTGCCACCAGCAGAGACCTAGCGGGAGTATACAATGAGCAGTTCTTC